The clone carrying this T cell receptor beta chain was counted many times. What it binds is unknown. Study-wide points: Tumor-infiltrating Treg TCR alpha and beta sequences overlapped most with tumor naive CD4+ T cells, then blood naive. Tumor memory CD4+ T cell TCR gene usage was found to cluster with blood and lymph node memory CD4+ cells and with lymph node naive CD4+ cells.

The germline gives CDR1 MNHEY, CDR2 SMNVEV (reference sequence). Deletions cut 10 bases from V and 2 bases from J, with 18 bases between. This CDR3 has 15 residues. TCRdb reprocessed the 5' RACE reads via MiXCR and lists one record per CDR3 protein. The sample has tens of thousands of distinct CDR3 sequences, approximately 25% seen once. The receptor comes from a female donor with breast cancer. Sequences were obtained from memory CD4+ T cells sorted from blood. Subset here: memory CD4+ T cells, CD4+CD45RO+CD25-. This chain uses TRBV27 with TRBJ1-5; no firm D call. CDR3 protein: CATRSVGNGNQPQHF. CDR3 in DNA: TGTGCCACCAGGAGCGTTGGGAACGGCAATCAGCCCCAGCATTTT.